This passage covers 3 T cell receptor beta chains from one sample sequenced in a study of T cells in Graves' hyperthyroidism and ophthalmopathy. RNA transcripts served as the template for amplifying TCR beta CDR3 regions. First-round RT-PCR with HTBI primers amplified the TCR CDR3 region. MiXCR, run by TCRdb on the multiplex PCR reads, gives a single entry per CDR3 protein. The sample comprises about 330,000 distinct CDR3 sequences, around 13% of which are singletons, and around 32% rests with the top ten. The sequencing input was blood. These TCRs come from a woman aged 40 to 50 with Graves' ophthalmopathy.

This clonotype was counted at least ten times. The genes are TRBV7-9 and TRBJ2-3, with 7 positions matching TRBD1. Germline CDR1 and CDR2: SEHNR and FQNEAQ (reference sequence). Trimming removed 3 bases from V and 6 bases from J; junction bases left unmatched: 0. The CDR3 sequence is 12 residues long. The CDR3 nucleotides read TGTGCCAGCAGCTTCAGGGGGGATACGCAGTATTTT. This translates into CASSFRGDTQYF.

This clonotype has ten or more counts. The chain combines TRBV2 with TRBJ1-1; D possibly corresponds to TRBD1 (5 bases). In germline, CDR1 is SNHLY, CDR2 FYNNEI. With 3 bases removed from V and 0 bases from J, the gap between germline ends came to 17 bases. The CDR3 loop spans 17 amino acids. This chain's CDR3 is CASSDGQGGVLNTEAFF. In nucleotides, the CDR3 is TGTGCCAGCAGTGATGGCCAGGGAGGGGTACTGAACACTGAAGCTTTCTTT.

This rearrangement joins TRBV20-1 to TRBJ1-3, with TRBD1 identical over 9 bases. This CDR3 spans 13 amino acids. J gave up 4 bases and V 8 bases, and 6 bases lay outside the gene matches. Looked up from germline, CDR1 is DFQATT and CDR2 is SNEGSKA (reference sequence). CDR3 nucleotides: TGCAGTAGGGACAGGGCGAAAGGAAACACCATATATTTT. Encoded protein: CSRDRAKGNTIYF.